This T cell receptor beta chain was obtained from a study of tumor and adjacent non-tumor tissue in lung cancer. Whole-study context: Histology: 12 adenocarcinoma, a couple of squamous cell carcinoma, 1 small cell lung cancer. Stage I to III disease affected 10 men and 5 women aged roughly 30 to 80.

Of note for this clonotype: The antigen remains unidentified. One end of the junction does not line up with germline, which may come from a read error.

The library came from three nested PCR rounds adapted from ARM-PCR protocols. TCRdb analysed the multiplex PCR reads with MiXCR anew, one entry per CDR3 protein. The data show fewer than 85,000 distinct CDR3 sequences, with around three quarters seen just once and roughly 28% held by the top ten. Study findings and constraints: In normal lung, the top 100 clones were significantly more dominant than in tumor. Patients with more diverse tumor TCRs had worse survival.

The CDR3 contains 13 residues. Germline loops: CDR1 MNHEY, CDR2 SVGEGT. This sample's RNA came from whole unsorted tissue. The sequencing input was lung tumor tissue. This receptor was identified in a man aged 55 to 70 with non-small cell lung cancer. This chain joins TRBV6-2 or TRBV6-3 and TRBJ2-7, with a weak D call TRBD1 (6 bases). The CDR3 region is CANSRTVSYVQYF. As DNA, the CDR3 is TGTGCCAACAGCCGGACAGTTTCCTACGTGCAGTACTTC.